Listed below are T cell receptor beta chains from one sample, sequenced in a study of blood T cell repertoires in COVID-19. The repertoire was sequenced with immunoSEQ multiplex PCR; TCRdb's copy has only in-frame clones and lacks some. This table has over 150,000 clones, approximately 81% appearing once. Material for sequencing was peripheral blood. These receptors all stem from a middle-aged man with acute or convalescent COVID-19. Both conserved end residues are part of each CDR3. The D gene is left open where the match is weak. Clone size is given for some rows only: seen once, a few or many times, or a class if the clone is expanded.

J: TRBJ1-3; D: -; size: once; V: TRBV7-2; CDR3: CASSRSLREGNTIYF; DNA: TGTGCCAGCAGCCGGAGTCTCCGGGAAGGAAACACCATATATTTT
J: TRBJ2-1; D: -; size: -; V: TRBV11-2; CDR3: CASSRSPTINEQFF; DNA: TGTGCCAGCAGCCGTTCCCCGACTATAAATGAGCAGTTCTTC
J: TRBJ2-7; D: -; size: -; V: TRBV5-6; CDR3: CASSLMTRAYEQYF; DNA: TGTGCCAGCAGCTTGATGACTAGGGCCTACGAGCAGTACTTC
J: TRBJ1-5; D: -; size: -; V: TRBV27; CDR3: CASSLVGVTQPQHF; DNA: TGTGCCAGCAGTTTAGTAGGGGTCACTCAGCCCCAGCATTTT
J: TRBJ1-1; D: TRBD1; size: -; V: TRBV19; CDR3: CASSTQGYVNTEAFF; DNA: TGTGCCAGTAGTACACAGGGGTATGTGAACACTGAAGCTTTCTTT
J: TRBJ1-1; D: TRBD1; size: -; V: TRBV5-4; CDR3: CASSSGQDGEAFF; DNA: TGTGCCAGCAGCTCGGGACAGGACGGTGAAGCTTTCTTT
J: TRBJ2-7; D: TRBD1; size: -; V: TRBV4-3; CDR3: CASSPGTGYYEQYF; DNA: TGCGCCAGCAGCCCAGGGACAGGTTACTACGAGCAGTACTTC
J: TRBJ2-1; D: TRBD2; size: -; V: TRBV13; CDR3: CASSSERGGGNEQFF; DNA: TGTGCCAGCAGCTCCGAGCGGGGGGGAGGTAATGAGCAGTTCTTC
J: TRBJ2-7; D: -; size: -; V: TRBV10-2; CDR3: CASSEAFSYEQYF; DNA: TGCGCCAGCAGTGAGGCGTTCTCCTACGAGCAGTACTTC
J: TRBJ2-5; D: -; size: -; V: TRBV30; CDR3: CAWSSAITRETQYF; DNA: TGTGCCTGGAGCTCCGCTATTACGCGGGAGACCCAGTACTTC
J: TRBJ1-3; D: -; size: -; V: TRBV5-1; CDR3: CASSGDNGNTIYF; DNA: TGCGCCAGCAGCGGGGACAACGGAAACACCATATATTTT
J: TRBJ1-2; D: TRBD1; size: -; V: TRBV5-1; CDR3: CASGPGQGVVGYTF; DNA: TGCGCCAGCGGACCGGGACAGGGGGTAGTAGGCTACACCTTC
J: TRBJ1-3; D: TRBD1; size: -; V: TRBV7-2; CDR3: CASSTGGTGNTIYF; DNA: TGTGCCAGCAGCACAGGGGGGACAGGAAACACCATATATTTT
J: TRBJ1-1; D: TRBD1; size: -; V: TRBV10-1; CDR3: CASSGQGSTEAFF; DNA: TGCGCCAGCTCGGGACAGGGGAGCACTGAAGCTTTCTTT
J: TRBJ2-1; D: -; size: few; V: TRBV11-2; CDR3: CASSPTGSPYNEQFF; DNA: TGTGCCAGCAGTCCCACCGGGTCCCCTTACAATGAGCAGTTCTTC
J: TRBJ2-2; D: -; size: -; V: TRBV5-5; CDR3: CASSLIGQLNTGELFF; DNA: TGTGCCAGCAGCTTGATCGGACAGTTAAACACCGGGGAGCTGTTTTTT
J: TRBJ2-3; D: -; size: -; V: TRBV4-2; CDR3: CASSQDLPDTQYF; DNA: TGTGCCAGCAGCCAAGATCTTCCCGATACGCAGTATTTT
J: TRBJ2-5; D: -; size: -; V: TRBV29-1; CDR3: CSVEKPPPGKETQYF; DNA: TGCAGCGTTGAAAAGCCCCCTCCCGGGAAAGAGACCCAGTACTTC
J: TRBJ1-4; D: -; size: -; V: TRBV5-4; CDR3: CASSPEGGRGEKLFF; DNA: TGTGCCAGCAGCCCCGAGGGGGGGAGGGGTGAAAAACTGTTTTTT
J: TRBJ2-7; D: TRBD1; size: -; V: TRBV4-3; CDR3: CASSQEQGWGEQYF; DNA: TGCGCCAGCAGCCAAGAACAGGGGTGGGGAGAGCAGTACTTC
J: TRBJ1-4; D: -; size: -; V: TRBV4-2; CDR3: CASRPHSGQTNEKLFF; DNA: TGTGCCAGCAGGCCGCACTCAGGACAGACGAATGAAAAACTGTTTTTT
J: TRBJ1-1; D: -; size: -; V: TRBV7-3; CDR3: CASSRSRDSEAFF; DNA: TGTGCCAGCAGCCGTTCCAGGGACTCTGAAGCTTTCTTT
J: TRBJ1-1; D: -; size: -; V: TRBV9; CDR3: CASSVSGSNTEAFF; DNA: TGTGCCAGCAGCGTCAGCGGTTCGAACACTGAAGCTTTCTTT
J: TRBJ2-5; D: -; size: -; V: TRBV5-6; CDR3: CASSVGRGQETQYF; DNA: TGTGCCAGCAGCGTGGGCCGGGGGCAAGAGACCCAGTACTTC
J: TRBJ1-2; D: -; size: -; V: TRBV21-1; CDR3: CASTESGFYGYTF; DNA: TGTGCCAGCACGGAGAGCGGTTTCTATGGCTACACCTTC
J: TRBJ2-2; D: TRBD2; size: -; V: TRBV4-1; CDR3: CASSFSGGYTGELFF; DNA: TGCGCCAGCAGCTTCAGCGGGGGCTACACCGGGGAGCTGTTTTTT
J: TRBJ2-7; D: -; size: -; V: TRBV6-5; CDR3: CASSSYRVGEQYF; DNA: TGTGCCAGCAGTTCCTACAGGGTAGGGGAGCAGTACTTC
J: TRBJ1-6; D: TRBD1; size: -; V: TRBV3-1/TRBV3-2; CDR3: CASSGAGHTGGPIGTLHF; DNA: TGTGCCAGCAGCGGGGCGGGGCACACAGGGGGCCCGATTGGCACCCTCCACTTT
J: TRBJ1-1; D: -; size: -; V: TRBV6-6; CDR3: CASSYAGGTEAFF; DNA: TGTGCCAGCAGTTACGCGGGAGGCACTGAAGCTTTCTTT
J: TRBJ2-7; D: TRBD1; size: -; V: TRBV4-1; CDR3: CASSQERGADRGQYEQYF; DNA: TGCGCCAGCAGCCAAGAACGGGGAGCGGACAGGGGGCAATACGAGCAGTACTTC
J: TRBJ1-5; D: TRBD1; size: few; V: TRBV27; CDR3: CASSNLDGQVNQPQHF; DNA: TGTGCCAGCAGTAACCTAGACGGACAGGTGAATCAGCCCCAGCATTTT
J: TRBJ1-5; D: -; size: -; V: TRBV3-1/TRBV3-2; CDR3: CASSQDTSQRPQHF; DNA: TGTGCCAGCAGCCAAGATACGTCACAGAGGCCCCAGCATTTT
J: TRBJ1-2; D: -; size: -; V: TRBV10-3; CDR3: CAISDQEVFGGYTF; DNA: TGTGCCATCAGTGACCAGGAGGTTTTCGGCGGCTACACCTTC
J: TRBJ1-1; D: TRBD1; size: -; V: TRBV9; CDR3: CASSPPDRGLRNTEAFF; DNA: TGTGCCAGCAGCCCGCCCGACAGGGGGCTACGGAACACTGAAGCTTTCTTT
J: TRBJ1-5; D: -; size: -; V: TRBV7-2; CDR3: CASSSAGRNQPQHF; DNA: TGTGCCAGCAGCTCGGCGGGGAGGAATCAGCCCCAGCATTTT
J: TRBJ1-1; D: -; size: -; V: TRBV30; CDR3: CACPGPLGTEAFF; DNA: TGTGCCTGCCCAGGGCCTTTGGGGACTGAAGCTTTCTTT
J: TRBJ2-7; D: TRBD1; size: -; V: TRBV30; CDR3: CAWSLLTRTGYEQYF; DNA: TGTGCCTGGAGTCTCCTCACTCGGACAGGCTACGAGCAGTACTTC
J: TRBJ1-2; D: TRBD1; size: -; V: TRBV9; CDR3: CASSVETGGEVGEGYTF; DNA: TGTGCCAGCAGCGTAGAGACAGGGGGCGAAGTCGGGGAGGGCTACACCTTC
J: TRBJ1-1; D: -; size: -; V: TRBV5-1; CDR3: CASSLAINRALNTEAFF; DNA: TGCGCCAGCAGCTTGGCCATTAACAGGGCCTTGAACACTGAAGCTTTCTTT
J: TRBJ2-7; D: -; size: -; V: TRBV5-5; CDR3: CASSSRTSYEQYF; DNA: TGTGCCAGCAGCTCCCGGACATCCTACGAGCAGTACTTC
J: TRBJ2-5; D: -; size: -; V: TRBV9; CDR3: CASSVGSAQETQYF; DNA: TGTGCCAGCAGCGTAGGCAGTGCACAAGAGACCCAGTACTTC
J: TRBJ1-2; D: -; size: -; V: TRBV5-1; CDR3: CASSLGTSNYGYTF; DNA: TGCGCCAGCAGCTTGGGGACATCTAACTATGGCTACACCTTC
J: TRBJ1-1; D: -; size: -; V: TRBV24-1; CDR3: CATSDPLRGDTEAFF; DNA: TGTGCCACCAGTGACCCTCTTCGGGGGGACACTGAAGCTTTCTTT
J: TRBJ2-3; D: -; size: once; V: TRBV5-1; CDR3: CASSLVPGSTDTQYF; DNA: TGCGCCAGCAGCTTGGTACCAGGGAGCACAGATACGCAGTATTTT
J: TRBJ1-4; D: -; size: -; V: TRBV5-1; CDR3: CASRGRAGEKLFF; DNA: TGCGCCAGCAGGGGCAGGGCAGGAGAAAAACTGTTTTTT
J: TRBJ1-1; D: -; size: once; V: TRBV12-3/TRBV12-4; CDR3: CASIQRENTEAFF; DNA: TGTGCCAGCATCCAACGGGAGAACACTGAAGCTTTCTTT
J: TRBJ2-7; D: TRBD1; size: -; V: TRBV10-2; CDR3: CASRPGTGGREQYF; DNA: TGCGCCAGCAGGCCCGGGACAGGGGGTAGGGAGCAGTACTTC
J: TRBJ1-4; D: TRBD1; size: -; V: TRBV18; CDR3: CASSPISDRDNEKLFF; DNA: TGTGCCAGCTCACCGATATCGGACAGGGATAATGAAAAACTGTTTTTT
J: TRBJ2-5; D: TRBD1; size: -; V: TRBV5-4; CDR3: CASSRDRVETQYF; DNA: TGTGCCAGCAGCCGCGACAGGGTTGAGACCCAGTACTTC
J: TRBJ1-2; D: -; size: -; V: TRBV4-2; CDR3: CASSSGAPSRYTF; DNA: TGTGCCAGCAGCTCAGGGGCCCCAAGCCGCTACACCTTC
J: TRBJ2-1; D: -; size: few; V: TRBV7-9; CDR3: CASSLGGGDYNEQFF; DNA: TGTGCCAGCAGCTTAGGGGGCGGGGACTACAATGAGCAGTTCTTC
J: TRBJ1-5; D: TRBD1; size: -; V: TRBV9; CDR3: CASSVGDSPRNQPQHF; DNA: TGTGCCAGCAGCGTAGGGGACAGTCCCCGCAATCAGCCCCAGCATTTT
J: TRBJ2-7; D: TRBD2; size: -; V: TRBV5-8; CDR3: CASSRGGGWPPYEQYF; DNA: TGTGCCAGCAGCCGGGGGGGTGGGTGGCCTCCCTACGAGCAGTACTTC
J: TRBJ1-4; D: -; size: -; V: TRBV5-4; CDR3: CASTSWGGGNEKLFF; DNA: TGTGCCAGCACTTCGTGGGGTGGAGGGAATGAAAAACTGTTTTTT